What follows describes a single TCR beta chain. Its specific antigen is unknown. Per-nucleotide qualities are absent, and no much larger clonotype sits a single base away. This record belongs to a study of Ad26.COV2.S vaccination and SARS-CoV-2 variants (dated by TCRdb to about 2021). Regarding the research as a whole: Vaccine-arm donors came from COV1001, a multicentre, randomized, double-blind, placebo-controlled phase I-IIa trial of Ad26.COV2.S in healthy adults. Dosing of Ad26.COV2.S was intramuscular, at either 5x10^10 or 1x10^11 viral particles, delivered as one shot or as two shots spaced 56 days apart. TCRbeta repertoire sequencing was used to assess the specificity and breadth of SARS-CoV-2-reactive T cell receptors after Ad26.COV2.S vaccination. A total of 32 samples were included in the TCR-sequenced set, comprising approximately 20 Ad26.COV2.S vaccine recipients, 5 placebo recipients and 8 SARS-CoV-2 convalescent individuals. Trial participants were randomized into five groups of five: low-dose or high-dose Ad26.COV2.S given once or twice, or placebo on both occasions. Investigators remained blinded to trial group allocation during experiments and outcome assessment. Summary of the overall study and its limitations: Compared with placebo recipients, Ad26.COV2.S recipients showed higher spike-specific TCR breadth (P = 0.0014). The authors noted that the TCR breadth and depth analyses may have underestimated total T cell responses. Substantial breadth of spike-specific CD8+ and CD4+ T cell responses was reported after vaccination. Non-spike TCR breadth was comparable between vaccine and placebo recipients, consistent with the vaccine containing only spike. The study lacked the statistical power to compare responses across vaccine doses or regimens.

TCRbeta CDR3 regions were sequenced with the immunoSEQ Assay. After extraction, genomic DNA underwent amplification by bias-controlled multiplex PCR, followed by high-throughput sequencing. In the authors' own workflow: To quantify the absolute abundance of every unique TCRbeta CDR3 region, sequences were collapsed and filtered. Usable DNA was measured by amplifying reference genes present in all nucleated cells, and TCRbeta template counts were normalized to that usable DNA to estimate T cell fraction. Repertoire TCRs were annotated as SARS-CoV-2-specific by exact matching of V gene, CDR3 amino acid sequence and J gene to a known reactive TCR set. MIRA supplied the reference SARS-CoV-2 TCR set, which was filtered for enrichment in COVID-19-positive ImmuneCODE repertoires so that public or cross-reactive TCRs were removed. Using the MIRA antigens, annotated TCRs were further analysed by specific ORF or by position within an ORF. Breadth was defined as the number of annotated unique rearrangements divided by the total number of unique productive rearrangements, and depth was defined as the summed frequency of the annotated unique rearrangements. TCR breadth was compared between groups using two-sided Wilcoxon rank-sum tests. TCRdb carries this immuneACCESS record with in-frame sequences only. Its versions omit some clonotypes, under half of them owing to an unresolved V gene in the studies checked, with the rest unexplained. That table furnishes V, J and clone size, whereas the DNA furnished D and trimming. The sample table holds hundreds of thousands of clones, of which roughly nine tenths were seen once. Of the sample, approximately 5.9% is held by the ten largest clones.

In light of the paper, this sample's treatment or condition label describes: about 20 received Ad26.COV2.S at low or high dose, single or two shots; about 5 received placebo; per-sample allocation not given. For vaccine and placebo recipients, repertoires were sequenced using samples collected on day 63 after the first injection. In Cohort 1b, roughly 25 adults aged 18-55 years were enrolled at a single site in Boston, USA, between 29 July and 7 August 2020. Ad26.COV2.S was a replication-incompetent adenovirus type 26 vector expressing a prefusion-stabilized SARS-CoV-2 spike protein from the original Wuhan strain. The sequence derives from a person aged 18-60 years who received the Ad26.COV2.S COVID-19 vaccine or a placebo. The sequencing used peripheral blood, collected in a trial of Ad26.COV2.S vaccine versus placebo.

The DNA is TGTGCCTGGAGTGTGGTCTCCTATAATTCACCCCTCCACTTT. Translation gives CAWSVVSYNSPLHF. The V and J segments used are TRBV30 and TRBJ1-6; no D segment can be confidently identified. The CDR1 and CDR2 encoded by the germline V gene (reference sequence) are GTSNPN and SVGIG. V gives up 0 bases and J gives up 0 bases, and the segment between their germline ends measures 3 bases. From cysteine to phenylalanine, the CDR3 is 14 amino acids long. The sequence is cut down to CDR3 DNA, 42 bases in frame from base 1.